This T cell receptor (beta chain) is drawn from a study of T cells in Graves' hyperthyroidism and ophthalmopathy. Researchers took RNA transcripts and amplified the TCR beta CDR3 regions from them. Using the HTBI primer set, a first-round RT-PCR was run on the TCR CDR3. TCRdb ran MiXCR on the multiplex PCR reads and lists one entry per CDR3 protein. The sample has about 160,000 distinct CDR3 sequences, 9.4% seen once; the top ten hold less than 25%. This clonotype was counted at least ten times. Germline values: CDR1 SEHNR, CDR2 FQNEAQ (reference sequence). The CDR3 is 15 amino acids. After removal of 1 base from V and 6 bases from J, the junction contained 6 bases not matched to a gene.

The sample comprised blood. This chain joins TRBV7-9 and TRBJ2-1, with 7 bases that match TRBD1. The TCR originated in a woman younger than 30 with Graves' hyperthyroidism that later progressed to Graves' ophthalmopathy. CDR3 region: CASSLEGGATNEQFF. The CDR3 DNA follows: TGTGCCAGCAGCTTAGAAGGGGGCGCAACCAATGAGCAGTTCTTC.